These 14 T cell receptor beta chains share one sample of origin, sequenced in a study of OX40 agonist ivuxolimab in advanced cancers. Sequenced by immunoSEQ multiplex PCR; TCRdb stores in-frame clones only, minus some. The table lists around 78,000 clones, around 89% of them singletons. The sequenced sample was CD4+ or CD8+ T cells sorted from blood, obtained in a trial of the OX40 agonist ivuxolimab. These receptors all stem from an adult with an advanced solid tumor such as melanoma, head and neck, liver or kidney cancer.

The rearrangement links TRBV21-1 to TRBJ2-5; the table calls TRBD2, which could not be checked here. TRBV21-1 represents a pseudogene. CDR3 length: 17 amino acids. The CDR3 nucleotides read TGTGCCAGCAGCTCGAGGGAAGGAGGGAGTTCAGAAGAGACCCAGTACTTC. This gives the protein CASSSREGGSSEETQYF.

This rearrangement joins TRBV7-9 to TRBJ2-5, with 7 bases identical to TRBD2. Germline CDR1 and CDR2: SEHNR and FQNEAQ (reference sequence). Trimming at V came to 8 bases and at J to 5 bases, leaving 14 bases not matched to a gene. CDR3 length: 15 amino acids. The CDR3 reads CASSKSGDLRETQYF. The CDR3 nucleotides read TGTGCCAGCTCAAAAAGCGGGGACCTCCGGGAGACCCAGTACTTC.

The chain has TRBV19 and TRBJ1-4; 12 nucleotides align to TRBD1. The junction had 9 bases not matched to a gene; V was cut back by 9 bases and J by 7 bases. This CDR3 contains 15 residues. Germline-derived CDR1 and CDR2 are LNHDA and SQIVND (reference sequence). CDR3 sequence reads: CASRDRGREGEKLFF. CDR3 coding DNA: TGTGCCAGCAGGGACAGGGGGCGCGAGGGTGAAAAACTGTTTTTT.

This chain uses TRBV11-3 with TRBJ1-1, with D unresolved. Trimming took off 5 bases at V and 0 bases at J, with 16 bases between the two ends. This CDR3 comprises 16 residues. Germline V gene sequence: CDR1 SGHNT, CDR2 YENEEA. This chain's CDR3 is CASSPSGGLLNTEAFF. CDR3 nucleotides: TGTGCCAGCAGCCCCTCTGGTGGGCTCCTGAACACTGAAGCTTTCTTT.

This chain uses TRBV6-1 with TRBJ1-6, with 9 bases lining up with TRBD1. This CDR3 is 17 amino acids long. Germline CDR1 and CDR2: MNHNS and SASEGT. V was pared by 4 bases and J by 7 bases, with 11 bases of the junction left unmatched. CDR3 loop: CASSGGQGWAGNSPLHF. The CDR3 region has the DNA TGTGCCAGCAGTGGGGGACAGGGCTGGGCGGGGAATTCACCCCTCCACTTT.

The rearrangement links TRBV28 to TRBJ2-7; TRBD2 aligns across 8 bases. The CDR3 totals 16 residues. Germline-derived CDR1 and CDR2 are MDHEN and SYDVKM. Trimming took 5 bases from V and 4 from J; bases not matched to a gene: 13. The CDR3 region has the DNA TGTGCCAGCAGTCTCCGTCGGGCGGGGGGTAGTTACGAGCAGTACTTC. The encoded protein is CASSLRRAGGSYEQYF.

V is TRBV5-1 and J is TRBJ1-6; possible D gene TRBD1, 5 bases. V shed 6 bases and J shed 6 bases, with 16 bases lying between them. CDR3 length: 15 amino acids. From germline, CDR1 is SGHRS and CDR2 YFSETQ. Written as DNA, the CDR3 is TGCGCCAGCACCCAAGACGGGGGTGCTAATTCACCCCTCCACTTT. This sequence encodes CASTQDGGANSPLHF.

The chain joins TRBV16 to TRBJ2-1, with 7 bases identical to TRBD1. The CDR3 spans 14 residues. CDR1 KGHSY and CDR2 FQNENV come from the germline V gene. V lost 0 bases to trimming and J lost 8 bases; unmatched junction nucleotides: 4. The CDR3 region has the DNA TGTGCCAGCAGCCAATCCCAGGGGGTGGATGAGCAGTTCTTC. Residues: CASSQSQGVDEQFF. The full variable domain, with the rest looked up from reference TRBV16 and TRBJ2-1, is GEEVAQTPKHLVRGEGQKAKLYCAPIKGHSYVFWYQQVLKNEFKFLISFQNENVFDETGMPKERFSAKCLPNSPCSLEIQATKLEDSAVYFCASSQSQGVDEQFFGPGTRLTVL.

The chain employs TRBV6-5 and TRBJ2-3; D is tentatively TRBD1 or TRBD2 (5 bases each). This CDR3 has 15 amino acids. Germline V gene sequence: CDR1 MNHEY, CDR2 SVGAGI. V lost 0 bases, J lost 6 bases, and 13 bases lay in between. CDR3 amino acids: CASSYSPGPPDTQYF. The CDR3 DNA is TGTGCCAGCAGTTACTCTCCGGGGCCTCCGGATACGCAGTATTTT.

The J gene is TRBJ2-1, the V gene TRBV18, with D possibly called TRBD1 or TRBD2 (5 bases each). The CDR3 is 15 residues long. Germline values: CDR1 KGHSH, CDR2 LQKENI. V was cut by 6 bases and J by 0 bases, with 12 bases left in between. The CDR3 sequence: CASSPGPNSYNEQFF. The CDR3 DNA reads as TGTGCCAGCTCGCCGGGACCCAACTCCTACAATGAGCAGTTCTTC. Full variable domain (rest looked up from reference TRBV18 and TRBJ2-1): NAGVMQNPRHLVRRRGQEARLRCSPMKGHSHVYWYRQLPEEGLKFMVYLQKENIIDESGMPKERFSAEFPKEGPSILRIQQVVRGDSAAYFCASSPGPNSYNEQFFGPGTRLTVL.

This chain joins TRBV11-3 and TRBJ2-1; no definite D call. Germline CDR1 SGHNT, CDR2 YENEEA. The germline V and J ends were trimmed by 4 bases and 3 bases, with 13 bases remaining between them. The CDR3 has 15 amino acids. CDR3 nucleotide sequence: TGTGCCAGCAGCTCCCCTAGGATTAACTACAATGAGCAGTTCTTC. Its protein product is CASSSPRINYNEQFF.

This clone was recorded only once. The V gene is TRBV27, the J gene TRBJ2-1; D unresolved. The CDR3 extends over 19 amino acids. With 6 bases removed from V and 2 bases from J, the gap between germline ends came to 26 bases. Germline V lookup: CDR1 MNHEY, CDR2 SMNVEV (reference sequence). The CDR3 DNA follows: TGTGCCAGCAGATATATAGGGCCGACCCACGACGCCACCTACAATGAGCAGTTCTTC. Translating gives CASRYIGPTHDATYNEQFF.

This sequence joins TRBV19 and TRBJ2-7, with D perhaps matching TRBD2 (6 bases). The CDR3 contains 17 residues. From germline, CDR1 is LNHDA and CDR2 SQIVND (reference sequence). Trimming took off 4 bases at V and 5 bases at J, with 24 bases between the two ends. The chain's CDR3 is CASSKEASGVRRDEQYF. The CDR3 DNA follows: TGTGCCAGTAGTAAAGAGGCCTCGGGGGTCCGGCGCGACGAGCAGTACTTC.

This clone has a handful of counts. This chain joins TRBV5-1 and TRBJ1-5, with a tentative D call TRBD1 (6 bases). The CDR3 consists of 15 residues. V was clipped by 2 bases and J by 1 base, with 10 bases between them. Looked up from germline, CDR1 is SGHRS and CDR2 is YFSETQ. CDR3 region: CASSLQGGSNQPQHF. The CDR3 coding sequence is TGCGCCAGCAGCTTACAGGGAGGGAGCAATCAGCCCCAGCATTTT. Full variable domain (outside the CDR3, taken from reference TRBV5-1 and TRBJ1-5): KAGVTQTPRYLIKTRGQQVTLSCSPISGHRSVSWYQQTPGQGLQFLFEYFSETQRNKGNFPGRFSGRQFSNSRSEMNVSTLELGDSALYLCASSLQGGSNQPQHFGDGTRLSIL.